This T cell receptor (beta chain) was identified during a study of low-dose radiotherapy and immunotherapy resistance in tumors. Study as a whole: The study administered intravenous cyclophosphamide at 200 mg/m2 every two weeks, one day ahead of radiation and immunotherapy. Daily, from cycle 1 day 1 and for four cycles, patients took oral aspirin 300 mg.

Covering alpha and beta chains, TRAV- and TRBV-specific primers were used for the first-strand cDNA. TCRs were put through roughly 20 PCR cycles of amplification with Phusion. A constant-region primer and the V-primer adapter served as the primer pair. TCRdb redid the calling of the reads with MiXCR, one entry per CDR3 protein. The table records around 79,000 distinct CDR3 sequences, 15% to 20% of them present only once. This clonotype was seen many times. The time point is: before trial treatment. The CDR3 totals 14 residues. Trimming took 2 bases from V and 6 from J, leaving 10 bases between them. Per the germline V gene, CDR1 is MDHEN and CDR2 is SYDVKM.

This chain uses TRBV28 with TRBJ2-2; D unresolved. Sequenced here: PBMCs, sampled before treatment. This sequence was found in a male donor with prostate cancer. CDR3 sequence reads: CASSLPLFAGELFF. The DNA for the CDR3 is TGTGCCAGCAGTTTACCCCTGTTCGCCGGGGAGCTGTTTTTT.